The present T cell receptor beta chain was sequenced within a study of spatial heterogeneity in lung cancer. Overall study context: Detected beta-chain sequences consistently exceeded alpha-chain sequences. General study points: The number of expanded tumor alpha and beta chains correlated with mutation number.

Time point specified: sample taken at primary tumor resection. Samples came from roughly 70 TRACERx patients with untreated early-stage lung cancer. Unsorted whole RNA of tumor, nontumor lung or frozen PBMC was sequenced. TCRdb analysed the 5' RACE reads with MiXCR anew, one entry per CDR3 protein. This repertoire shows over 3,500 distinct CDR3 sequences, 10% found once; its top ten account for 17%. Germline V gives CDR1 MNHNS, CDR2 SASEGT. This CDR3 is built from 11 residues. Trimming removed 10 bases at V and 8 bases at J, with 11 bases between. This clonotype was picked up a small number of times. What it binds is not known.

Here the sequenced sample was lung tumor tissue, taken at surgery. The sequence was collected from a female donor with early-stage non-small cell lung cancer. This chain connects TRBV6-1 to TRBJ1-4; a possible D gene is TRBD1 (6 bases). The CDR3 nucleotides read TGTGCCATACAGGGAGGGGAAAAACTGTTTTTT. Encoded protein: CAIQGGEKLFF.